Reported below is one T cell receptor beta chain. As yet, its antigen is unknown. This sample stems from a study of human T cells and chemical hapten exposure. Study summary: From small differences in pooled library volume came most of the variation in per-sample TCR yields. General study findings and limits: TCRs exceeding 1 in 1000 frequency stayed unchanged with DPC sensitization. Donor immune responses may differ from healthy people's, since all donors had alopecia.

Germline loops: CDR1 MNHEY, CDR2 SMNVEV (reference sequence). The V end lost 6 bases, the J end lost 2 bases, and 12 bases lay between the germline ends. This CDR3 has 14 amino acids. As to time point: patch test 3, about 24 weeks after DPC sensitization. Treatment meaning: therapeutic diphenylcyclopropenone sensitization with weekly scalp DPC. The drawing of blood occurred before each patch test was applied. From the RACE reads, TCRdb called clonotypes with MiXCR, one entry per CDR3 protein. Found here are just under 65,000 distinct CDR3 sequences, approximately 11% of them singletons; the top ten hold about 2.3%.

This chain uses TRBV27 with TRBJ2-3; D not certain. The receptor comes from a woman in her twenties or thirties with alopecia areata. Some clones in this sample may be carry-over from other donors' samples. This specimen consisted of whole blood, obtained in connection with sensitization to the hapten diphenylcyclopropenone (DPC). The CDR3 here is CASRWDYNTDTQYF. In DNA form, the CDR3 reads TGTGCCAGCAGGTGGGATTACAACACAGATACGCAGTATTTT.